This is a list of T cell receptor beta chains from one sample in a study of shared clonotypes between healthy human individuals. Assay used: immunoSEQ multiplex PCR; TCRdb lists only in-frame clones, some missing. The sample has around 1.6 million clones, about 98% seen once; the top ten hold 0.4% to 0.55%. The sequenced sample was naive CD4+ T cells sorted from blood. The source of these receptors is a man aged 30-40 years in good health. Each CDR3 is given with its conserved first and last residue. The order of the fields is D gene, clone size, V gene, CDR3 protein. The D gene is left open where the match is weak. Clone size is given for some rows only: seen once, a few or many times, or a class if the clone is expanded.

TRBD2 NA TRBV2 CASSSRLGREGLPQYF
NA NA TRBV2 CASKIGQRGETQYF
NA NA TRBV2 CASSEGLGRTILGTQYF
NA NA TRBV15 CATSRDRMGGNTEAFF
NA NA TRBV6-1 CASSETMGYEQYF
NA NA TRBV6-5 CASSYTRSSGNTIYF
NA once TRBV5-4 CASSFRPTAPTVLFF
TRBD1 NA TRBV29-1 CSVGQGGREQYF
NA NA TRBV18 CASSPSVGEFEQFF
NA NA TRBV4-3 CASSQDPSDNEQFF
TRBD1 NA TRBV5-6 CASSSRDRGMADTQYF
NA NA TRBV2 CASSETVGYTF
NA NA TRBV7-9 CASSWGPNQPQHF
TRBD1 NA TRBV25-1 CASSENSGRGLYEQYF
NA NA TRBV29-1 CSVEVDYRHGSYNEQFF
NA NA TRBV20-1 CSARRTGELFF
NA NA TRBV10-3 CAISGQGPNYGYTF
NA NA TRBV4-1 CASSRPTTSTDTQYF
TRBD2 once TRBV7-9 CASSSPATSGSYNEQFF
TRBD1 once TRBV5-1 CASSWDRANYGYTF
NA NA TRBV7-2 CASSLGAETQYF
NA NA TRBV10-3 CAISEQNTYEQYF
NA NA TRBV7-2 CASSRPPQPQHF
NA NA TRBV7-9 CASSLGTQGEQFF
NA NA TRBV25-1 CASSLPWGGELFF
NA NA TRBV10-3 CAIQGDLEQYF
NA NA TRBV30 CAWSTGRGQPQHF